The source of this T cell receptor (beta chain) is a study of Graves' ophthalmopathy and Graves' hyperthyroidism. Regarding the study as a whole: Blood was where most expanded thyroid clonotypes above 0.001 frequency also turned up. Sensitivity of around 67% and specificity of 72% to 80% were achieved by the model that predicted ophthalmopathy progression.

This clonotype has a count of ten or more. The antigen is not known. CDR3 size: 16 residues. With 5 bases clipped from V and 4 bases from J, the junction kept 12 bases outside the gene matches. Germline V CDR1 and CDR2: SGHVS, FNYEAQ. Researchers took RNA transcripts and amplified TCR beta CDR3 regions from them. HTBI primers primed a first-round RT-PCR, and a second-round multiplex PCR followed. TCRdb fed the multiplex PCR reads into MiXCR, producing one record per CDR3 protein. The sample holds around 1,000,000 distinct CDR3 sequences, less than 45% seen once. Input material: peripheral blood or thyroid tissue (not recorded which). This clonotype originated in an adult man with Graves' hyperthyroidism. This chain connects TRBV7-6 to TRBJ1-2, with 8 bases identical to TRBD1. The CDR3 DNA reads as TGTGCCAGCAGCAGTCGGGTCAGGGGGCCTTCCTATGGCTACACCTTC. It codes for CASSSRVRGPSYGYTF.